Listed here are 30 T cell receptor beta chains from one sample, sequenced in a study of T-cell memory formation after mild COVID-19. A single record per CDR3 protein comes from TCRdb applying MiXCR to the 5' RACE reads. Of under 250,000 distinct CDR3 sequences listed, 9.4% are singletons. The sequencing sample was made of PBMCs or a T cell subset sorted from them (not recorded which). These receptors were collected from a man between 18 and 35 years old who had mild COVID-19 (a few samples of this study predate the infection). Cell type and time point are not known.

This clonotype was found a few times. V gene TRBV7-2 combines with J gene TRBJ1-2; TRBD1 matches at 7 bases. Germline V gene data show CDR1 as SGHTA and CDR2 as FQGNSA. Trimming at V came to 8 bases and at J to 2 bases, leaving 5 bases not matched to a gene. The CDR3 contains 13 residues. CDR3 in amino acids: CASSTGNNYGYTF. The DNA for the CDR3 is TGTGCCAGCTCGACAGGGAACAACTATGGCTACACCTTC.

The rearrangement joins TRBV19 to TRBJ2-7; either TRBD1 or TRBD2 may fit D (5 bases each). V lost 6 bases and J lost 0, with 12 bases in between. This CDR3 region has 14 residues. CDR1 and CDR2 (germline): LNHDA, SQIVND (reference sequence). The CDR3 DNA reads TGTGCCAGTAGCAGACCGGGGCCCTCCTACGAGCAGTACTTC. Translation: CASSRPGPSYEQYF.

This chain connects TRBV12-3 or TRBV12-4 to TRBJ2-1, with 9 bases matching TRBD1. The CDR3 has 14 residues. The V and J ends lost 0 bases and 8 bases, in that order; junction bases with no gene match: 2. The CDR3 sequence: CASSLAGQGDEQFF. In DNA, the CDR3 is TGTGCCAGCAGTTTAGCGGGACAGGGCGATGAGCAGTTCTTC.

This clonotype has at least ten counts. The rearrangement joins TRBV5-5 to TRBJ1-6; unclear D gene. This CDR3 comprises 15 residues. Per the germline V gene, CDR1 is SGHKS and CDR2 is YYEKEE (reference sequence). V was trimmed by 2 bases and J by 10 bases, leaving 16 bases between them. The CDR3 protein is CASSFSSGVMSPLHF. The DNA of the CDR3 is TGTGCCAGCAGCTTCAGTTCCGGGGTTATGTCACCCCTCCACTTT.

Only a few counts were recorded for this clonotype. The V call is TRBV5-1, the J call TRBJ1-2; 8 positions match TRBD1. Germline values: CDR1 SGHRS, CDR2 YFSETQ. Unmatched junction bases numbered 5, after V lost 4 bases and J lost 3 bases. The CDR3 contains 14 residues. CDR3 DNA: TGCGCCAGCAGCAAAGACAGGGGAGACTATGGCTACACCTTC. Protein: CASSKDRGDYGYTF.

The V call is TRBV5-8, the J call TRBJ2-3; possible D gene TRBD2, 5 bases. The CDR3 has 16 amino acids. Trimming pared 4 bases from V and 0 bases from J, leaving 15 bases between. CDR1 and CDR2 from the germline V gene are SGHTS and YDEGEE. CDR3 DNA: TGTGCCAGCAGCCCCCCAGGAGGCCCAAGCACAGATACGCAGTATTTT. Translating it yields CASSPPGGPSTDTQYF.

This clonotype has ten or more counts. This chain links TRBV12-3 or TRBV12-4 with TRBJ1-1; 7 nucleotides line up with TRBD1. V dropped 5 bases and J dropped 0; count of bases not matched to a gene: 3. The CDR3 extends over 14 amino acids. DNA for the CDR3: TGTGCCAGCAGTCCAGGGGGACTGAACACTGAAGCTTTCTTT. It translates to CASSPGGLNTEAFF.

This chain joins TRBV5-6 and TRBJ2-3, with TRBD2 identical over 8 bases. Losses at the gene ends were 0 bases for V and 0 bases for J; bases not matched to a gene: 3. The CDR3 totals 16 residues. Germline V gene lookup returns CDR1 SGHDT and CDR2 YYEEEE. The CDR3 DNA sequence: TGTGCCAGCAGCTTGGTACGGGGGGGAAGCACAGATACGCAGTATTTT. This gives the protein CASSLVRGGSTDTQYF. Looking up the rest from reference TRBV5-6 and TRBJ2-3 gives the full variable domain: DAGVTQSPTHLIKTRGQQVTLRCSPKSGHDTVSWYQQALGQGPQFIFQYYEEEERQRGNFPDRFSGHQFPNYSSELNVNALLLGDSALYLCASSLVRGGSTDTQYFGPGTRLTVL.

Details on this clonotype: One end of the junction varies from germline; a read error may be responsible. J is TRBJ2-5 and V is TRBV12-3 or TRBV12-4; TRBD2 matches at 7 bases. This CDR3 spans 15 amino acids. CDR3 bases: TGTGCCAGCATGACGGGGAGGGACCCCCGTGAGAACCAGTACTTC. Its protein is CASMTGRDPRENQYF.

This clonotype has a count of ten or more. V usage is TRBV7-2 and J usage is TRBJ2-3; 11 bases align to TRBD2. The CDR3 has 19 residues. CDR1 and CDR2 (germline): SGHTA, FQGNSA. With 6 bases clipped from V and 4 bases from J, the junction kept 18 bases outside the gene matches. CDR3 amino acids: CASSPSVSGGVTSSDTQYF. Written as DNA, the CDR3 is TGTGCCAGCAGTCCTTCGGTTAGCGGGGGGGTGACCAGTTCAGATACGCAGTATTTT.

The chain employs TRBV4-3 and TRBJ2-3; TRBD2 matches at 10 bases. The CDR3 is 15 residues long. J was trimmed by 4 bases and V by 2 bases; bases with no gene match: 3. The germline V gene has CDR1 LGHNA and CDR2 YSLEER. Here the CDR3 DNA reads TGCGCCAGCAGCCAATCAAGCGGGGGGGCAGATACGCAGTATTTT. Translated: CASSQSSGGADTQYF.

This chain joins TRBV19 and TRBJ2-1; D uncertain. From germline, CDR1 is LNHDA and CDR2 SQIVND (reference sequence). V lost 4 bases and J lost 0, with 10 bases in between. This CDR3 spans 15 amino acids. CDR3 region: CASSRNFVSYNEQFF. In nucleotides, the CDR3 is TGTGCCAGTAGTAGGAACTTCGTCTCCTACAATGAGCAGTTCTTC.

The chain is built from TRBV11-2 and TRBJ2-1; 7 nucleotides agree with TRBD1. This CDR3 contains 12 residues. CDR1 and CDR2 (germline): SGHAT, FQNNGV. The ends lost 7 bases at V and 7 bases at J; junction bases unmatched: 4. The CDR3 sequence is CASNRGANEQFF. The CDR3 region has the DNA TGTGCCAGCAACAGGGGTGCGAATGAGCAGTTCTTC.

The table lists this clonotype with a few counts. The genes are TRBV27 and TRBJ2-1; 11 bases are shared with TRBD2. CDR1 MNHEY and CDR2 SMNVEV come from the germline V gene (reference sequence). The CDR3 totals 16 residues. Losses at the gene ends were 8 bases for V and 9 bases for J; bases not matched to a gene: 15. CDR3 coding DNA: TGTGCCAGCCATCCAATTAGCGGGGGGGCCGGAGGTGAGCAGTTCTTC. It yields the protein CASHPISGGAGGEQFF.

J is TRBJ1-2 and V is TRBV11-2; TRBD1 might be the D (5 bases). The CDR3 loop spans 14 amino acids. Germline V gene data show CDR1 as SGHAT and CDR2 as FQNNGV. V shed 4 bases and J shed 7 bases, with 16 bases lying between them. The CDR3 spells CASSSMAGKGGYTF. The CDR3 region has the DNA TGTGCCAGCAGCTCCATGGCAGGGAAGGGTGGCTACACCTTC.

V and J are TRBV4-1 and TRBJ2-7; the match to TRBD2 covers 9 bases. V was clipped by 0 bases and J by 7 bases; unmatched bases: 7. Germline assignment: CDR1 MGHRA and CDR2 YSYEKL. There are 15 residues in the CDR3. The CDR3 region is CASSQDPLAGREQYV. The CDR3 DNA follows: TGCGCCAGCAGCCAAGATCCCCTAGCGGGGCGGGAGCAGTACGTC.

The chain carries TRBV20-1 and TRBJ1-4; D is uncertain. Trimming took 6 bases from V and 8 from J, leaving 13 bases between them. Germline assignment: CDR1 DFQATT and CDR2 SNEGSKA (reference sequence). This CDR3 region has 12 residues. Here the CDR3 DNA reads TGCAGTGCCCTCATCGAAAGCGAAAAACTGTTTTTT. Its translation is CSALIESEKLFF.

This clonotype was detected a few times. In DNA, the CDR3 is TGTGCCAGCAGCTTGGACAGGGGGCAAAGCTACACCTTC. Translation: CASSLDRGQSYTF. V is TRBV5-6 and J is TRBJ1-2; 9 bases line up with TRBD1. CDR3 length: 13 residues. Germline assignment: CDR1 SGHDT and CDR2 YYEEEE. V gave up 0 bases and J gave up 9 bases; unmatched junction bases: 3.

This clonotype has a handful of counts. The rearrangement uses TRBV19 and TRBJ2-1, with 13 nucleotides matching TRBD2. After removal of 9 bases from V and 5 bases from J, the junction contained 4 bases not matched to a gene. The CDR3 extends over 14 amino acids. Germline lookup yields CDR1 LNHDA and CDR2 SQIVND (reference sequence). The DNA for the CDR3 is TGTGCCAGCAGACTAGCGGGGGGTCACAATGAGCAGTTCTTC. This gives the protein CASRLAGGHNEQFF.

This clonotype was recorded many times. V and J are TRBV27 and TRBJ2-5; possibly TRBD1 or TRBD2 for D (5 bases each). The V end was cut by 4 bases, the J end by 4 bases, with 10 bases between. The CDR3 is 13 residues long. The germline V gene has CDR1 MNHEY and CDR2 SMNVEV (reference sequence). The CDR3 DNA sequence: TGTGCCAGCAGTTCCCGGGGCCGAGAGACCCAGTACTTC. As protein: CASSSRGRETQYF.

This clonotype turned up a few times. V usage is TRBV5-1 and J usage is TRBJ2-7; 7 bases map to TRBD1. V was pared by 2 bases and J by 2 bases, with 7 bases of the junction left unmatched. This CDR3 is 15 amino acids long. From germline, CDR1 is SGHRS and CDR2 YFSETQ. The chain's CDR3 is CASSFDRVVTYEQYF. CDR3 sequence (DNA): TGCGCCAGCAGCTTTGACAGGGTAGTGACCTACGAGCAGTACTTC.

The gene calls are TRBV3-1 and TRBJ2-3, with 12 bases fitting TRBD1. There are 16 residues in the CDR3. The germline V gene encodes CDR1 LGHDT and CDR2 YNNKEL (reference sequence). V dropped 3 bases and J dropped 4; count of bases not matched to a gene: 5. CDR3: CASSHRDRGQPDTQYF. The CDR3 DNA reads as TGTGCCAGCAGCCATCGGGACAGGGGGCAGCCAGATACGCAGTATTTT.

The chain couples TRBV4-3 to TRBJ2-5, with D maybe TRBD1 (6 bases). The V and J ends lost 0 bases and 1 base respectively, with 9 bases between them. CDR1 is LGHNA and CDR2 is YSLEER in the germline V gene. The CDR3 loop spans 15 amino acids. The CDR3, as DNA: TGCGCCAGCAGCCAAGATAGGACAGCCCAAGAGACCCAGTACTTC. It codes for CASSQDRTAQETQYF.

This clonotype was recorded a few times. This CDR3 is CASSPLGGDEQFF. DNA of the CDR3: TGTGCCAGCTCACCTTTAGGAGGCGATGAGCAGTTCTTC. The genes are TRBV18 and TRBJ2-1, with D tentatively TRBD2 (5 bases). The V gene's germline CDR1 is KGHSH and CDR2 LQKENI. Trimming removed 3 bases at V and 8 bases at J, with 11 bases between. CDR3 length: 13 residues. Full variable domain (missing parts from reference TRBV18 and TRBJ2-1): NAGVMQNPRHLVRRRGQEARLRCSPMKGHSHVYWYRQLPEEGLKFMVYLQKENIIDESGMPKERFSAEFPKEGPSILRIQQVVRGDSAAYFCASSPLGGDEQFFGPGTRLTVL.

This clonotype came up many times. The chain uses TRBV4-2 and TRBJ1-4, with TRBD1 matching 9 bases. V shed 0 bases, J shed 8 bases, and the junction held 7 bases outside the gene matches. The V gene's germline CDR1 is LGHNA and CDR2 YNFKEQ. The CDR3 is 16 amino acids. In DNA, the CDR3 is TGTGCCAGCAGCCAAGATCCGGGACAGGGTGGGGAAAAACTGTTTTTT. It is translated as CASSQDPGQGGEKLFF.

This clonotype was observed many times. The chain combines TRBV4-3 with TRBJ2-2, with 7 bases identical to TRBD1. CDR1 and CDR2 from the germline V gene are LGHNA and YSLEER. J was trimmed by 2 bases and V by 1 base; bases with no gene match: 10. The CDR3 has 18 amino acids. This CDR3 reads CASSQAKRGLLNTGELFF. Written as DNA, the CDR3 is TGCGCCAGCAGCCAAGCTAAGAGGGGGCTTTTAAACACCGGGGAGCTGTTTTTT.

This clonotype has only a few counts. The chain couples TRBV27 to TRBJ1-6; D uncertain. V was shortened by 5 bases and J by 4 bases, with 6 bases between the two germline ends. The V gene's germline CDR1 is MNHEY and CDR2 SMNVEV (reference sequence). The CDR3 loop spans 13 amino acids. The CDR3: CASSPDYNSPLHF. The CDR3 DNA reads TGTGCCAGCAGTCCGGATTATAATTCACCCCTCCACTTT.

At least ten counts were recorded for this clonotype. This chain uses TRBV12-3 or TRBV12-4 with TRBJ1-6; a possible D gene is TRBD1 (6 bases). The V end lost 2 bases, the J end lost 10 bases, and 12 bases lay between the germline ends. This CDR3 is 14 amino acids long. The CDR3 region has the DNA TGTGCCAGCAGTTTAAAACAGGGAGGCTCACCCCTCCACTTT. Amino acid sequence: CASSLKQGGSPLHF.

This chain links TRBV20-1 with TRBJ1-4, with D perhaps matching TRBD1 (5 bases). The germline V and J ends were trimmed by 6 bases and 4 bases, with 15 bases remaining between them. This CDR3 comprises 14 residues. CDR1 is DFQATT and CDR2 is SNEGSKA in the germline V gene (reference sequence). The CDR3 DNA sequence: TGCAGTGCCCCCCCGAGCGGACATAATGAAAAACTGTTTTTT. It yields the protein CSAPPSGHNEKLFF.

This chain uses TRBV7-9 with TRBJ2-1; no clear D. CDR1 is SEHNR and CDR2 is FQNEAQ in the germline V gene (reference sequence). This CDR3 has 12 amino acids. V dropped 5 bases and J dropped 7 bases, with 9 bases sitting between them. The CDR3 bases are TGTGCCAGCAGCCCGACACCGAATGAGCAGTTCTTC. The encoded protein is CASSPTPNEQFF.